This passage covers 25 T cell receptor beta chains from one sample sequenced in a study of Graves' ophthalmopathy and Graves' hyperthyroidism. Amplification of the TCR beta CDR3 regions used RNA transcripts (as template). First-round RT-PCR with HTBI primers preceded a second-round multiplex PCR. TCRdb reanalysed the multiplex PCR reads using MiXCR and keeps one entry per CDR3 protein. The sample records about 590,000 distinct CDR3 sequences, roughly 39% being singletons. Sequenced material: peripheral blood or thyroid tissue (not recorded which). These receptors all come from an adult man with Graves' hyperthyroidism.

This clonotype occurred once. The CDR3 bases are TGTGCCATCAGCGGCGGCGGGGAGCTGTTTTTT. Protein product: CAISGGGELFF. V is TRBV10-3 and J is TRBJ2-2; the D is unclear. The V end lost 6 bases, the J end lost 7 bases, and 6 bases lay between the germline ends. The CDR3 has 11 amino acids. Looked up from germline, CDR1 is ENHRY and CDR2 is SYGVKD.

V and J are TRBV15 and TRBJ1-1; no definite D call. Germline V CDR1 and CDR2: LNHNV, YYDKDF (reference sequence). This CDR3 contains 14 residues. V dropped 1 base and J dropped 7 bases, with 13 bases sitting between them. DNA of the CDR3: TGTGCCACCAGCAGAGGGGCTGGGTTCGGTGAAGCTTTCTTT. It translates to CATSRGAGFGEAFF.

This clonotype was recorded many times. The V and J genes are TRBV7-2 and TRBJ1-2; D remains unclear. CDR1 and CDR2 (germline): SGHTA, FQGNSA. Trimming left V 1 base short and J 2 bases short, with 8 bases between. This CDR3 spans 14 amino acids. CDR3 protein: CASSLGGGNYGYTF. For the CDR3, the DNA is TGTGCCAGCAGCTTAGGAGGAGGGAACTATGGCTACACCTTC.

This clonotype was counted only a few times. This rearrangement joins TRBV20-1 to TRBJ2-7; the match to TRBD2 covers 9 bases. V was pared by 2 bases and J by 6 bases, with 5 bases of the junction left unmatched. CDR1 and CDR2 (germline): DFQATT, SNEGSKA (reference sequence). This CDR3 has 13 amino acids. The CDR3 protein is CSARSGTSFEQYF. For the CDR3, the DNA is TGCAGTGCTAGAAGCGGGACTAGCTTCGAGCAGTACTTC.

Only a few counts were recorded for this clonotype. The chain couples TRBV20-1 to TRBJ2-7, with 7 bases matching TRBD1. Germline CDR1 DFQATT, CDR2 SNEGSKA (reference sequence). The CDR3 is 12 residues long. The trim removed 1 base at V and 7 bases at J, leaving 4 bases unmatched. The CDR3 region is CSARGDRAEQYF. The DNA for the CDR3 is TGCAGTGCTAGAGGAGACAGGGCGGAGCAGTACTTC.

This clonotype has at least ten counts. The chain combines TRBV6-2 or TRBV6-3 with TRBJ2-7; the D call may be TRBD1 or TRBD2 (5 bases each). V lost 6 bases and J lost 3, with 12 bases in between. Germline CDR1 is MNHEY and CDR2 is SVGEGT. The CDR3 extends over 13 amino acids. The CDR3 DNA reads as TGTGCCAGCAGAAACGGGGCTAGCTACGAGCAGTACTTC. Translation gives CASRNGASYEQYF.

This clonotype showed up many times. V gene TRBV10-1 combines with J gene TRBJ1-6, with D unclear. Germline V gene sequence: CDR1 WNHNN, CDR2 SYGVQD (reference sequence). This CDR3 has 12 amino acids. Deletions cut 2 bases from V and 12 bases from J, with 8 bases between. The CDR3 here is CASSETRRPLHF. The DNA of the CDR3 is TGCGCCAGCAGTGAGACACGCAGACCCCTCCACTTT.

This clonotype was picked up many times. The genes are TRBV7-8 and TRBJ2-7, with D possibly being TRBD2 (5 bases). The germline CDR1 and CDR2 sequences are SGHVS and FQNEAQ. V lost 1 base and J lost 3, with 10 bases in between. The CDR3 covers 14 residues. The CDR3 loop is CASSLVVEGYEQYF. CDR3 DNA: TGTGCCAGCAGCTTAGTGGTAGAGGGCTACGAGCAGTACTTC.

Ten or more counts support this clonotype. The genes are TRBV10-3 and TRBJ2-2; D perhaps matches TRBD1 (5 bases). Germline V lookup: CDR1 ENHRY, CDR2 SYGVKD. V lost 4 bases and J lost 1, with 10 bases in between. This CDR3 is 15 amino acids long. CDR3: CAISVNGQNTGELFF. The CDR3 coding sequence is TGTGCCATCAGTGTCAATGGACAGAACACCGGGGAGCTGTTTTTT.

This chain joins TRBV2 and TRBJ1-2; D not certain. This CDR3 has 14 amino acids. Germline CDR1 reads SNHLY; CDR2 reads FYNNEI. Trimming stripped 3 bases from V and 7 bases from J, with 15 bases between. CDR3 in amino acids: CASSDSAIWGGYTF. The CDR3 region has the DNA TGTGCCAGCAGTGACTCGGCTATTTGGGGTGGCTACACCTTC.

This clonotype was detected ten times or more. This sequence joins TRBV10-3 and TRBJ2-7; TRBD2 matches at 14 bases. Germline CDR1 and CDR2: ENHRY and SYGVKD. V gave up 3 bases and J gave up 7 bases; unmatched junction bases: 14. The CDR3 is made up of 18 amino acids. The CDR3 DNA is TGTGCCATCAGTGAACGGGGAGGTACGGGACTAGCGGGGGAGGAGCAGTACTTC. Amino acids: CAISERGGTGLAGEEQYF.

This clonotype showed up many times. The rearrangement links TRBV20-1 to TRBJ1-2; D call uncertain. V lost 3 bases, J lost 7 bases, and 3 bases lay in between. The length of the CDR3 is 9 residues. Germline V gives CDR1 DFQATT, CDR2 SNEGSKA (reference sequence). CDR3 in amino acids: CSASPGYTF. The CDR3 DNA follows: TGCAGTGCTAGTCCTGGCTACACCTTC.

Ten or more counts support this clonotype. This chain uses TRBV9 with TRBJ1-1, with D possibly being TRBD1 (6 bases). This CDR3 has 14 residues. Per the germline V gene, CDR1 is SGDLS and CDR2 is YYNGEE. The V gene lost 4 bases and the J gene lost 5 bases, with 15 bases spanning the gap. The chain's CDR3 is CASSPLTGSTEAFF. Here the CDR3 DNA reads TGTGCCAGCAGCCCCCTTACAGGGAGTACTGAAGCTTTCTTT.

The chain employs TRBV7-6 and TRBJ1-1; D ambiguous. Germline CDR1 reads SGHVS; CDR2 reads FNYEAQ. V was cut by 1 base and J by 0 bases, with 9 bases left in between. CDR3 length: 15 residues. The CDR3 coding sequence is TGTGCCAGCAGCTTAGGGCAGGCCATGAACACTGAAGCTTTCTTT. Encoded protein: CASSLGQAMNTEAFF.

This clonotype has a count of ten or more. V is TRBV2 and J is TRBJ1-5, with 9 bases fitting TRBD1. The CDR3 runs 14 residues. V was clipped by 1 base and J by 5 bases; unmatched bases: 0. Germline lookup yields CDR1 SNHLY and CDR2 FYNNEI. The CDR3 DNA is TGTGCCAGCAGTGAAGGGACAGGGGATCAGCCCCAGCATTTT. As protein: CASSEGTGDQPQHF.

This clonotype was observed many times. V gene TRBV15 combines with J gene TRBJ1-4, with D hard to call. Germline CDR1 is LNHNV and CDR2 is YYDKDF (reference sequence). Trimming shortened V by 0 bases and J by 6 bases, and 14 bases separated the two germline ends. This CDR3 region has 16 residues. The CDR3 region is CATSRESVISYEKLFF. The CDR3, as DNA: TGTGCCACCAGCAGAGAATCGGTCATTTCGTATGAAAAACTGTTTTTT.

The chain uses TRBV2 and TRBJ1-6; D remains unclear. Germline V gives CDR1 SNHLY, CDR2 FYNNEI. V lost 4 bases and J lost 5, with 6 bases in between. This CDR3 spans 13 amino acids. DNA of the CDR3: TGTGCCAGCAGTGGAGAAAATAATTCACCCCTCCACTTT. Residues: CASSGENNSPLHF.

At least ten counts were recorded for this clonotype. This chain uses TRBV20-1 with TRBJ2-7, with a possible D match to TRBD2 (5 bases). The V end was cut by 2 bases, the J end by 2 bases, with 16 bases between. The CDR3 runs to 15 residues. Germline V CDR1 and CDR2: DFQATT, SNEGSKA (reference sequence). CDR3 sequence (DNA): TGCAGTGCTAGACCCCTGGTGGGGAGCGCCTACGAGCAGTACTTC. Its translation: CSARPLVGSAYEQYF.

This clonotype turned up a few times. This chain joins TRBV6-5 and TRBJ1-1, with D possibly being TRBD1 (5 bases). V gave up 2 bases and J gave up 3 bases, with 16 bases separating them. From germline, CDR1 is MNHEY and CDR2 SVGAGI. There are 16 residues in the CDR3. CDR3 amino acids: CASSYLTVAGDTEAFF. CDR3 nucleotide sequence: TGTGCCAGCAGTTACCTGACAGTGGCGGGCGACACTGAAGCTTTCTTT.

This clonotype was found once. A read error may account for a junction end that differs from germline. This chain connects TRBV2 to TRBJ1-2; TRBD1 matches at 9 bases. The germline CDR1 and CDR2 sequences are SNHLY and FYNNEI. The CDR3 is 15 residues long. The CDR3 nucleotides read TGTGCCAGCAGTCAAGCCGGGACAGGGTTGGGCGGCTACACCTTC. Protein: CASSQAGTGLGGYTF.

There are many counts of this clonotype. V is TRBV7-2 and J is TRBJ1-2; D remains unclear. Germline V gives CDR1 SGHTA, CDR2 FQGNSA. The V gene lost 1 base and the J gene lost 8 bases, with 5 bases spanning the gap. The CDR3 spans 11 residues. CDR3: CASSLVTGYTF. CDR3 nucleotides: TGTGCCAGCAGCTTAGTAACCGGCTACACCTTC.

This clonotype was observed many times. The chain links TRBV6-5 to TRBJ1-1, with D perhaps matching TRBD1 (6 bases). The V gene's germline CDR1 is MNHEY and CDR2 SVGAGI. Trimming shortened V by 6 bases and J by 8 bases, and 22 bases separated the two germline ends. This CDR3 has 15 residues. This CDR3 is CASSQGLFLGTEAFF. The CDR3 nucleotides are TGTGCCAGCAGCCAGGGGTTGTTTCTGGGGACAGAAGCTTTCTTT.

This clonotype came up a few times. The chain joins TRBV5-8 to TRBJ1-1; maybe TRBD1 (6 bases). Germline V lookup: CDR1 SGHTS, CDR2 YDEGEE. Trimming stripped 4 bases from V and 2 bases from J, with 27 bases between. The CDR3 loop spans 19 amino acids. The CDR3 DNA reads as TGTGCCAGCAGCCGTAGTGGACAGCCCACAACTAACCCCAACACTGAAGCTTTCTTT. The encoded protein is CASSRSGQPTTNPNTEAFF.

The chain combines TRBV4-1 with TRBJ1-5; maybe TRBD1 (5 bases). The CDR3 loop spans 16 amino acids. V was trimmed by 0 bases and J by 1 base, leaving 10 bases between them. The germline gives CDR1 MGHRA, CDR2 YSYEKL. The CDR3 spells CASSQEVGGSNQPQHF. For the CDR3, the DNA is TGCGCCAGCAGCCAAGAGGTTGGGGGGAGCAATCAGCCCCAGCATTTT.

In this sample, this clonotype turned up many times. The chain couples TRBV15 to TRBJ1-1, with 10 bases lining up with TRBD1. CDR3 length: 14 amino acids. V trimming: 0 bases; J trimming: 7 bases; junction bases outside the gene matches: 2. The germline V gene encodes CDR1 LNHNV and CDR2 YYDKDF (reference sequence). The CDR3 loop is CATSRDWDRGEAFF. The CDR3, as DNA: TGTGCCACCAGCAGAGACTGGGACAGGGGTGAAGCTTTCTTT.